This section outlines one T cell receptor (beta chain) sequence together with its context. Indicated treatment: roughly 18 received Ad26.COV2.S at low or high dose, single or two shots; about 5 received placebo; per-sample allocation not given. Sampling was performed 63 days after the first vaccine or placebo injection. V lost 6 bases, J lost 4 bases, and 9 bases stayed unmatched. CDR3 length equals 16 residues. Germline loops: CDR1 SGHRS, CDR2 YFSETQ. This entry is derived from a study of Ad26.COV2.S vaccination and SARS-CoV-2 variants. Study information: Once, or twice with 56 days between doses, Ad26.COV2.S was given intramuscularly.

TCRdb's copy holds only in-frame clones and misses some; the assay was immunoSEQ multiplex PCR. The sample shows about 680,000 clones, roughly 90% of them seen only once. Sequenced here: peripheral blood, sampled in a trial of Ad26.COV2.S vaccine versus placebo. V usage is TRBV5-1 and J usage is TRBJ2-5, with 13 bases identical to TRBD2. The sequence was obtained from a person aged 18-65 years who received the Ad26.COV2.S COVID-19 vaccine or a placebo. Here the CDR3 DNA reads TGCGCCAGCACTGGGGGACTAGCGGGATTTGCAGAGACCCAGTACTTC. This translates into CASTGGLAGFAETQYF.